This T cell receptor beta chain was recovered during a study of blood T cell repertoires in COVID-19. At the level of the study: COVID-19 samples collected from the United States, Italy and Spain covered acute and convalescent phases. T cells, B-cell-depleted T cells, or PBMCs provided the cDNA or gDNA that served as material.

Authors' analysis steps: Researchers report that nucleated cell counts were estimated from reference gene primer amplification. TCRdb keeps only in-frame clones here, not all; method: immunoSEQ multiplex PCR. The DNA was the basis for D and trimming; V, J and clone size are from that table. The sample contains 100,000 to 150,000 clones, approximately 80% of which appear only once. The CDR3 is 15 residues long. Source material: peripheral blood. The receptor comes from a woman aged 45-65 years with acute or convalescent COVID-19. The chain employs TRBV21-1 and TRBJ1-6; TRBD1 was called by the table and not checked on the DNA. TRBV21-1 is marked as a pseudogene. The CDR3 loop reads CASSNQGERGSPLHF. The DNA of the CDR3 is TGTGCCAGCAGCAACCAGGGGGAGCGAGGTTCACCCCTCCACTTT.